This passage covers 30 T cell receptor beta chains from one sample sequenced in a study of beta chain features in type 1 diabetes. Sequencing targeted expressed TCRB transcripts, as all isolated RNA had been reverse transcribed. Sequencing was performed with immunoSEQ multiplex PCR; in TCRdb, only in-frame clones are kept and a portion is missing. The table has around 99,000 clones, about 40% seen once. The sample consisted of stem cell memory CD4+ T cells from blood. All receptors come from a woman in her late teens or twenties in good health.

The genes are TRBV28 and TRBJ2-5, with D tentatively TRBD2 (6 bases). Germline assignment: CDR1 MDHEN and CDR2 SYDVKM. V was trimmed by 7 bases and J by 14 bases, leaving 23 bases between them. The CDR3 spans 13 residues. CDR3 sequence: CASTRRERESSYF. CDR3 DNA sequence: TGTGCCAGCACCCGACGGGAGAGAGAGAGTAGTTACTTC.

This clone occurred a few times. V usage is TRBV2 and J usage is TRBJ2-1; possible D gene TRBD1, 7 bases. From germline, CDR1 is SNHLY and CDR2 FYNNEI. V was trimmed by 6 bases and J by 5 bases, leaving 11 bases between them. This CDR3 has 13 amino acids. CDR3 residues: CASRTGRNNEQFF. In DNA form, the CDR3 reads TGTGCCAGCAGGACAGGGAGGAACAATGAGCAGTTCTTC.

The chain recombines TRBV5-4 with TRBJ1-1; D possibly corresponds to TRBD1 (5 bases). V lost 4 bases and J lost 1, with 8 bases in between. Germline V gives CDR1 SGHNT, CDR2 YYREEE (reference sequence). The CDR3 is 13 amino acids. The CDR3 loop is CASSPGQNTEAFF. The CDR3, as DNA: TGTGCCAGCAGCCCAGGACAGAACACTGAAGCTTTCTTT.

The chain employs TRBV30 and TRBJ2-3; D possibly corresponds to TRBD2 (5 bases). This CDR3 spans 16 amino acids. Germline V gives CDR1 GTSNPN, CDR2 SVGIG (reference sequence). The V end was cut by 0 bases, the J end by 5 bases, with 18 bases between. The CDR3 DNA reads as TGTGCCTGGAGTGTACGCGTCGGGATCCGTGGAGATACGCAGTATTTT. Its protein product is CAWSVRVGIRGDTQYF.

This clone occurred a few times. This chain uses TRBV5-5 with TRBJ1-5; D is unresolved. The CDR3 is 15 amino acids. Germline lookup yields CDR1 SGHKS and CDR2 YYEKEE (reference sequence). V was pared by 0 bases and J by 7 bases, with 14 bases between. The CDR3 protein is CASSLEQMLYQPQHF. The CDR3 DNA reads TGTGCCAGCAGCTTGGAACAGATGCTCTACCAGCCCCAGCATTTT.

Here the CDR3 DNA reads TGTGCCAGCAGTTACTCATCCGGGTACTATGGCTACACCTTC. This sequence encodes CASSYSSGYYGYTF. The V call is TRBV6-5, the J call TRBJ1-2; D not certain. Germline V gives CDR1 MNHEY, CDR2 SVGAGI. Trimming shortened V by 0 bases and J by 3 bases, and 8 bases separated the two germline ends. The CDR3 has 14 amino acids.

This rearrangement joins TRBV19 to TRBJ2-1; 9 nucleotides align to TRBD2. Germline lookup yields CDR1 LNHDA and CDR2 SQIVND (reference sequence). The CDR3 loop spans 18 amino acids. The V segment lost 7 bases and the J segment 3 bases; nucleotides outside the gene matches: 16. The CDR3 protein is CASKEGLAGPLRYNEQFF. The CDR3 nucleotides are TGTGCCAGTAAAGAGGGACTAGCCGGGCCCCTACGCTACAATGAGCAGTTCTTC.

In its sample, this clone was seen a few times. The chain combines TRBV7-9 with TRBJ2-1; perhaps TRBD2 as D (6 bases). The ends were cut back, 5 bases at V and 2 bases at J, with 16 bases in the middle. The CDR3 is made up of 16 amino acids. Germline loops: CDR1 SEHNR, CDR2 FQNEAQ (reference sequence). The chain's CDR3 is CASSPLGLYPYNEQFF. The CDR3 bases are TGTGCCAGCAGCCCCCTTGGACTATATCCCTACAATGAGCAGTTCTTC. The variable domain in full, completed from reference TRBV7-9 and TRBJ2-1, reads DTGVSQNPRHKITKRGQNVTFRCDPISEHNRLYWYRQTLGQGPEFLTYFQNEAQLEKSRLLSDRFSAERPKGSFSTLEIQRTEQGDSAMYLCASSPLGLYPYNEQFFGPGTRLTVL.

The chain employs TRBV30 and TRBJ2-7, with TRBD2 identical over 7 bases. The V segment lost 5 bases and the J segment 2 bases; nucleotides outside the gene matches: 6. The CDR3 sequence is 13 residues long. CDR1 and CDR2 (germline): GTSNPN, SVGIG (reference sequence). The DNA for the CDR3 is TGTGCCTGGGGACTAGTGATCCCCTACGAGCAGTACTTC. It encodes CAWGLVIPYEQYF.

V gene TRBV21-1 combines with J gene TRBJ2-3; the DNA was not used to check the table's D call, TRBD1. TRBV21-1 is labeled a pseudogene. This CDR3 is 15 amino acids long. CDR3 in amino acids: CANLEGQRSTDTQYF. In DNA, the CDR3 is TGTGCCAACCTTGAGGGACAGCGGAGCACAGATACGCAGTATTTT.

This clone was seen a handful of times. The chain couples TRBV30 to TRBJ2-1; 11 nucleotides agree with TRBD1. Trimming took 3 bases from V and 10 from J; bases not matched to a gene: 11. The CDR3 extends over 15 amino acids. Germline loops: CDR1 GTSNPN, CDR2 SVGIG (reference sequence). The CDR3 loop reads CAWRDRGRRRGEQFF. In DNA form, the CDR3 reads TGTGCCTGGAGGGACAGGGGGCGCCGGCGGGGAGAGCAGTTCTTC. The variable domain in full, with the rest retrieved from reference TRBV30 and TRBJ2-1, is SQTIHQWPATLVQPVGSPLSLECTVEGTSNPNLYWYRQAAGRGLQLLFYSVGIGQISSEVPQNLSASRPQDRQFILSSKKLLLSDSGFYLCAWRDRGRRRGEQFFGPGTRLTVL.

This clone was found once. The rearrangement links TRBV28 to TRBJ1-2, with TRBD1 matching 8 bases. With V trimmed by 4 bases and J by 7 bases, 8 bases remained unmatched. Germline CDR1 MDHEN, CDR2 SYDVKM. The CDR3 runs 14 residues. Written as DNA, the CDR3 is TGTGCCAGCAGTTCTGCAGGGGGCGGAGCTGGCTACACCTTC. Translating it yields CASSSAGGGAGYTF.

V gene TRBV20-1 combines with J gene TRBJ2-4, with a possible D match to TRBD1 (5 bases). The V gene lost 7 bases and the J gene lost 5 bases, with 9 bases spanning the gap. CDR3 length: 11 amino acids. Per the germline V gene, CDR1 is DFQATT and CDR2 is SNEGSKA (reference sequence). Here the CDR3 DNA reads TGCAGTGTAGGGGTCCAAAACATTCAGTACTTC. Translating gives CSVGVQNIQYF.

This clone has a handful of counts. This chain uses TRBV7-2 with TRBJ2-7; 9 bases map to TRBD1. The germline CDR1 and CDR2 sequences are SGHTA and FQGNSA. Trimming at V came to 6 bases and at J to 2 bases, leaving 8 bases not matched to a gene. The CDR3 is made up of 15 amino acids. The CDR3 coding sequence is TGTGCCAGCAGATTGGGACAGGGATCTCCCTACGAGCAGTACTTC. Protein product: CASRLGQGSPYEQYF.

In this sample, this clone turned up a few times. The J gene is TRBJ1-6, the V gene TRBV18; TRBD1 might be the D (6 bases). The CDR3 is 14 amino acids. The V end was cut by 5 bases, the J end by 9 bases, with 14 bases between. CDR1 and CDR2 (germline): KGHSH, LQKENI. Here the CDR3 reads CASSTDSRGSPLHF. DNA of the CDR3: TGTGCCAGCTCAACAGACAGCAGGGGTTCACCCCTCCACTTT.

The CDR3 nucleotides are TGTGCCAGCAGCTACACCGGGACAGGGGGCTACGAGCAGTACTTC. Its protein product is CASSYTGTGGYEQYF. The chain joins TRBV6-5 to TRBJ2-7, with TRBD1 matching 11 bases. After removal of 6 bases from V and 3 bases from J, the junction contained 7 bases not matched to a gene. Per germline, CDR1 MNHEY and CDR2 SVGAGI. The CDR3 sequence is 15 residues long.

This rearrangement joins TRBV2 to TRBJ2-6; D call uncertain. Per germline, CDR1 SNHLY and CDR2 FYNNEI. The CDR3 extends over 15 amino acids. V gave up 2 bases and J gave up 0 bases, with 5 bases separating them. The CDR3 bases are TGTGCCAGCAGTGAACTCCGCTCTGGGGCCAACGTCCTGACTTTC. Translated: CASSELRSGANVLTF.

CDR3 nucleotide sequence: TGTGCCAGCAGCGTACGCGGGAGGGACAATGAGCAGTTCTTC. Protein product: CASSVRGRDNEQFF. V usage is TRBV9 and J usage is TRBJ2-1; 9 bases map to TRBD2. After removal of 1 base from V and 5 bases from J, the junction contained 1 base not matched to a gene. Germline V gene data show CDR1 as SGDLS and CDR2 as YYNGEE. The CDR3 loop spans 14 amino acids.

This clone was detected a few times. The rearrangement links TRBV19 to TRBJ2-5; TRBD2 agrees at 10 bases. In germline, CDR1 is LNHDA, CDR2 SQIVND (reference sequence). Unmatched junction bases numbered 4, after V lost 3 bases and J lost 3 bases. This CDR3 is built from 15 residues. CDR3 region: CASSILGLAEETQYF. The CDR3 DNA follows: TGTGCCAGTAGTATTTTAGGACTAGCGGAAGAGACCCAGTACTTC. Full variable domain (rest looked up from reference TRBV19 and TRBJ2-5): DGGITQSPKYLFRKEGQNVTLSCEQNLNHDAMYWYRQDPGQGLRLIYYSQIVNDFQKGDIAEGYSVSREKKESFPLTVTSAQKNPTAFYLCASSILGLAEETQYFGPGTRLLVL.

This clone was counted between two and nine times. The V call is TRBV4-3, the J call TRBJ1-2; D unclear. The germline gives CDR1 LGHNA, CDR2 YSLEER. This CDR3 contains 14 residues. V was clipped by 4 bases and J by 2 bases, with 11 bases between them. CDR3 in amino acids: CASSPRAGNYGYTF. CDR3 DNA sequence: TGCGCCAGCAGCCCCCGGGCGGGGAACTATGGCTACACCTTC.

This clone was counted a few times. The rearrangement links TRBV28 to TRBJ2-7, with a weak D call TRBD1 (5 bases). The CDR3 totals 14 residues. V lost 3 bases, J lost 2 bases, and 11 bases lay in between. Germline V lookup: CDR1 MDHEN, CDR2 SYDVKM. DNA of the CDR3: TGTGCCAGCAGTTTGGGGCAGGCCACCTACGAGCAGTACTTC. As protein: CASSLGQATYEQYF.

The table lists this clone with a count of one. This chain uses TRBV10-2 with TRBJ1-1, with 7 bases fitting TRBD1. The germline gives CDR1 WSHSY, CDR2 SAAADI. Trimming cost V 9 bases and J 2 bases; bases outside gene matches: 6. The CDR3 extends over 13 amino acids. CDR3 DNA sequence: TGCGCCAGTGAGACAGGGCAAAACACTGAAGCTTTCTTT. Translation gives CASETGQNTEAFF.

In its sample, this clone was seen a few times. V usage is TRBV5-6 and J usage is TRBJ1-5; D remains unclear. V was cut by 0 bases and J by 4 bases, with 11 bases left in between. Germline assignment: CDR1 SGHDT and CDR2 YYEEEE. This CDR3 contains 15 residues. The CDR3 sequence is CASSLGALRNQPQHF. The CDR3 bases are TGTGCCAGCAGCTTGGGGGCGTTAAGGAATCAGCCCCAGCATTTT.

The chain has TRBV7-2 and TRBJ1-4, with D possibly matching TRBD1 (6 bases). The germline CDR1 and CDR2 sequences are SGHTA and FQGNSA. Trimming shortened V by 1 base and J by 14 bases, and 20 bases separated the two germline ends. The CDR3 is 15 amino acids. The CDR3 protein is CASSLEQGPRHQLFF. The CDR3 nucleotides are TGTGCCAGCAGCTTAGAGCAGGGGCCGAGACATCAGCTGTTTTTT.

The CDR3 DNA reads TGTGCCAGTAAGCGTACCGGGGGCTACAATGAGCAGTTCTTC. Protein product: CASKRTGGYNEQFF. The chain is built from TRBV5-6 and TRBJ2-1, with D perhaps TRBD2 (6 bases). The CDR3 runs 14 residues. Trimming shortened V by 8 bases and J by 3 bases, and 15 bases separated the two germline ends. From germline, CDR1 is SGHDT and CDR2 YYEEEE.

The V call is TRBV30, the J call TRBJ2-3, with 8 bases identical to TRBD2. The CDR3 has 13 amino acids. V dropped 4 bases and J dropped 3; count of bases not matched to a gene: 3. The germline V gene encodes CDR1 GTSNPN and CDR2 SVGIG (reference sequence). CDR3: CAWKKRETDTQYF. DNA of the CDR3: TGTGCCTGGAAAAAGCGGGAGACAGATACGCAGTATTTT.

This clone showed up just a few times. CDR3 DNA: TGTGCCTGGCTAGGGACTAGCGGGAGTCGGGAGCAGTTCTTC. Protein: CAWLGTSGSREQFF. The chain carries TRBV30 and TRBJ2-1, with 14 bases that match TRBD2. Germline CDR1 reads GTSNPN; CDR2 reads SVGIG (reference sequence). The CDR3 sequence is 14 residues long. V dropped 5 bases and J dropped 10; count of bases not matched to a gene: 7.

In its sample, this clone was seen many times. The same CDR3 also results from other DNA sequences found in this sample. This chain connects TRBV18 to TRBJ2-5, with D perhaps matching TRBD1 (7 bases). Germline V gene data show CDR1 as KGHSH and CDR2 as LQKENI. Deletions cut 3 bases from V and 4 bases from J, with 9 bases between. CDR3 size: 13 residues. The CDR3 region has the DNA TGTGCCAGCTCACCGCAGGGGGGAGAGACCCAGTACTTC. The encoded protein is CASSPQGGETQYF.

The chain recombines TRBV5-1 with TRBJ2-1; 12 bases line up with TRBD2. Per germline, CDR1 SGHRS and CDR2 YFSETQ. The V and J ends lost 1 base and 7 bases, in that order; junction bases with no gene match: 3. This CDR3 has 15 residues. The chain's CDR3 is CASSLLAGGLNEQFF. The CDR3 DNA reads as TGCGCCAGCAGCTTGCTAGCGGGAGGGCTGAATGAGCAGTTCTTC.

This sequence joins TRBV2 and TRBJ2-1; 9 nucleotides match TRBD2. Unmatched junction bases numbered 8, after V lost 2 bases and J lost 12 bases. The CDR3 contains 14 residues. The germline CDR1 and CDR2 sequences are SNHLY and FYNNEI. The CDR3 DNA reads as TGTGCCAGCAGTGAACGTGGACTAGCGAGTGTGCAGTTCTTC. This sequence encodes CASSERGLASVQFF.